Presented here are 12 T cell receptor beta chains from one specimen sequenced in a study of blood T cells in healthy people across ages. Primers used in a second PCR of roughly 6 to 11 cycles were a sample-barcoded 5' primer and a J-beta primer mix. MiXCR was run by TCRdb on the 5' RACE reads, yielding one entry per CDR3 protein. This sample has about 800,000 distinct CDR3 sequences; about 25% occur once, and the top ten carry approximately 3.7%. These records were also assigned to another study, of T cells of mothers and their children.

Input material: blood. These receptors all come from a boy between 10 and 17 years old in good health.

The V and J genes are TRBV12-3 or TRBV12-4 and TRBJ1-2, with unresolved D. Trimming left V 5 bases short and J 3 bases short, with 10 bases between. The CDR3 covers 13 residues. CDR3 amino acids: CASSPPTYYGYTF. CDR3 DNA: TGTGCCAGCAGTCCGCCCACGTACTATGGCTACACCTTC.

This chain joins TRBV7-3 and TRBJ2-2, with TRBD1 matching 12 bases. After removal of 5 bases from V and 4 bases from J, the junction contained 11 bases not matched to a gene. This CDR3 is built from 18 residues. CDR1 and CDR2 (germline): SGHTA, FQGTGA. In nucleotides, the CDR3 is TGTGCCAGCAGCGAAAAGCCGGGACAGGGGGCGGGCACCGGGGAGCTGTTTTTT. Its translation is CASSEKPGQGAGTGELFF.

The gene calls are TRBV5-1 and TRBJ2-7; 10 positions match TRBD2. Germline-derived CDR1 and CDR2 are SGHRS and YFSETQ. J was trimmed by 2 bases and V by 3 bases; bases with no gene match: 5. This CDR3 has 15 amino acids. CDR3: CASSSVLAGTYEQYF. The CDR3 coding sequence is TGCGCCAGCAGCTCTGTACTAGCGGGAACCTACGAGCAGTACTTC.

This clonotype was seen more than once but under ten times. The chain uses TRBV20-1 and TRBJ1-3; no definite D call. V dropped 0 bases and J dropped 0 bases, with 9 bases sitting between them. CDR3 size: 15 residues. CDR1 and CDR2 from the germline V gene are DFQATT and SNEGSKA (reference sequence). DNA for the CDR3: TGCAGTGCTAGAGATATGGTCTTCTCTGGAAACACCATATATTTT. Amino acids: CSARDMVFSGNTIYF.

J is TRBJ2-5 and V is TRBV29-1; a weak D match, TRBD1 (5 bases). The germline gives CDR1 SQVTM, CDR2 ANQGSEA. The CDR3 length is 12 residues. The DNA of the CDR3 is TGCAGTGCCGACAGCACCCAAGAGACCCAGTACTTC. The encoded protein is CSADSTQETQYF.

The chain employs TRBV4-1 and TRBJ2-1, with 13 bases fitting TRBD2. CDR1 is MGHRA and CDR2 is YSYEKL in the germline V gene. This CDR3 has 17 residues. J was trimmed by 8 bases and V by 1 base; bases with no gene match: 8. CDR3 region: CASSQAGTSGKGDEQFF. The CDR3 coding sequence is TGCGCCAGCAGCCAAGCGGGGACTAGCGGGAAGGGGGATGAGCAGTTCTTC.

This clonotype was counted a few times. This sequence joins TRBV20-1 and TRBJ1-5; 7 bases are shared with TRBD1. The CDR3 contains 14 residues. V was pared by 3 bases and J by 3 bases, with 5 bases of the junction left unmatched. Germline values: CDR1 DFQATT, CDR2 SNEGSKA (reference sequence). In DNA form, the CDR3 reads TGCAGTGCTAGGGCCGGGACAGACAATCAGCCCCAGCATTTT. Protein: CSARAGTDNQPQHF.

The rearrangement uses TRBV12-3 or TRBV12-4 and TRBJ2-7, with TRBD1 matching over 9 bases. The CDR3 loop spans 15 amino acids. J lost 3 bases, V lost 6 bases, and 9 bases had no gene match. The CDR3, as DNA: TGTGCCAGCAGATTGGCCGGGACAGGGCTCTACGAGCAGTACTTC. Its protein product is CASRLAGTGLYEQYF.

This clonotype was detected a few times. The V call is TRBV6-2 or TRBV6-3, the J call TRBJ2-4; 10 positions match TRBD1. The germline CDR1 and CDR2 sequences are MNHEY and SVGEGT. The junction had 9 bases not matched to a gene; V was cut back by 2 bases and J by 8 bases. This CDR3 has 16 amino acids. The CDR3 bases are TGTGCCAGCAGTTACCCCGGGACAGGGGCCTCACACATTCAGTACTTC. This gives the protein CASSYPGTGASHIQYF.

As for this clonotype: This may arise from a read error, as a much more abundant clone is one base away. J is TRBJ2-2 and V is TRBV27; the D gene is possibly TRBD2 (8 bases). Germline CDR1 reads MNHEY; CDR2 reads SMNVEV (reference sequence). This CDR3 contains 14 residues. The CDR3 loop is CASKTGLGGWEPFF. The CDR3 DNA is TGTGCCAGCAAGACGGGACTAGGGGGCTGGGAGCCGTTTTTT.

This clonotype showed up just a few times. The V call is TRBV4-3, the J call TRBJ1-2; perhaps TRBD1 as D (5 bases). Trimming shortened V by 4 bases and J by 2 bases, and 8 bases separated the two germline ends. Germline V gene data show CDR1 as LGHNA and CDR2 as YSLEER. This CDR3 is built from 13 residues. CDR3 sequence reads: CASSPNRNYGYTF. CDR3 bases: TGCGCCAGCAGCCCTAACAGGAACTATGGCTACACCTTC.

The rearrangement joins TRBV7-2 to TRBJ2-3; 10 nucleotides agree with TRBD2. Germline V gene data show CDR1 as SGHTA and CDR2 as FQGNSA. The J segment lost 3 bases and the V segment lost 5 bases, leaving 8 bases of the junction unmatched. This CDR3 region has 16 residues. The CDR3 sequence is CASSTASGRGTDTQYF. CDR3 nucleotide sequence: TGTGCCAGCAGCACCGCTAGCGGGAGAGGGACAGATACGCAGTATTTT.